Listed here are 26 T cell receptor beta chains from one sample, sequenced in a study of T cell responses to AZD1222 COVID-19 vaccine. Clones were sequenced by immunoSEQ multiplex PCR, and TCRdb holds only the in-frame ones, with some missing. The sample lists approximately 200,000 clones; approximately 91% were seen once. The sequences come from peripheral blood, collected 28 days after the second AZD1222 dose. These receptors were obtained from an adult who received the AZD1222 COVID-19 vaccine.

The V and J genes are TRBV11-2 and TRBJ2-7, with TRBD1 matching 9 bases. Germline CDR1 and CDR2: SGHAT and FQNNGV. The CDR3 is 14 residues long. V was pared by 1 base and J by 4 bases, with 2 bases of the junction left unmatched. CDR3 in amino acids: CASSLAGQGYEQYF. DNA for the CDR3: TGTGCCAGCAGCTTAGCGGGACAGGGTTACGAGCAGTACTTC.

J is TRBJ2-5 and V is TRBV29-1; tentatively, D is TRBD1 or TRBD2 (5 bases each). This CDR3 comprises 13 residues. In germline, CDR1 is SQVTM, CDR2 ANQGSEA. The ends were cut back, 7 bases at V and 7 bases at J, with 19 bases in the middle. The CDR3 here is CSGDRGQAGTQYF. CDR3 DNA sequence: TGCAGCGGCGACCGGGGCCAGGCTGGGACCCAGTACTTC.

This clone has a single count. The chain has TRBV24-1 and TRBJ2-1; D possibly corresponds to TRBD2 (7 bases). Germline V gene data show CDR1 as KGHDR and CDR2 as SFDVKD. This CDR3 has 14 amino acids. V lost 7 bases to trimming and J lost 4 bases, with 13 bases between them. The CDR3 sequence is CATSGGRGYNEQFF. CDR3 sequence (DNA): TGTGCCACCAGCGGGGGGCGGGGTTACAATGAGCAGTTCTTC.

The chain carries TRBV28 and TRBJ2-7; D remains ambiguous. V was pared by 6 bases and J by 0 bases, with 21 bases between. Germline V gene sequence: CDR1 MDHEN, CDR2 SYDVKM. This CDR3 region has 17 residues. The CDR3: CASSGIHGWPGSYEQYF. The CDR3, as DNA: TGTGCCAGCAGCGGAATTCATGGGTGGCCAGGCTCCTACGAGCAGTACTTC.

The chain links TRBV30 to TRBJ1-1, with 7 bases matching TRBD1. With 6 bases clipped from V and 4 bases from J, the junction kept 8 bases outside the gene matches. The CDR3 is made up of 13 amino acids. Germline assignment: CDR1 GTSNPN and CDR2 SVGIG (reference sequence). The CDR3, as DNA: TGTGCCTGTGATAAGGGGGCTGGCACTGAAGCTTTCTTT. Its protein is CACDKGAGTEAFF.

V is TRBV5-1 and J is TRBJ2-7; 9 nucleotides align to TRBD2. The CDR3 loop spans 15 amino acids. Germline lookup yields CDR1 SGHRS and CDR2 YFSETQ. V lost 0 bases, J lost 6 bases, and 7 bases stayed unmatched. The CDR3 coding sequence is TGCGCCAGCAGCTTGGTAGCGGGAGAAATCGGCGAGCAGTACTTC. Protein product: CASSLVAGEIGEQYF.

The chain carries TRBV12-5 and TRBJ1-1, with D unresolved. V was cut by 5 bases and J by 4 bases, with 17 bases left in between. This CDR3 spans 15 amino acids. The germline gives CDR1 LGHNT, CDR2 FRNRAP. The DNA for the CDR3 is TGTGCTAGTGGTCCAGACCGCCCGGGTGGCACTGAAGCTTTCTTT. Translation: CASGPDRPGGTEAFF.

This clone came up a few times. The genes are TRBV3-1 (or the pseudogene TRBV3-2) and TRBJ1-6, with TRBD1 as a possible D gene (6 bases). CDR3 size: 16 residues. V gave up 2 bases and J gave up 6 bases, with 14 bases separating them. The germline gives CDR1 LGHDT, CDR2 YNNKEL (reference sequence). For the CDR3, the DNA is TGTGCCAGCAGCCAACAGGGGACCCTCGGTAATTCACCCCTCCACTTT. Amino acid sequence: CASSQQGTLGNSPLHF.

The chain recombines TRBV7-2 with TRBJ2-5, with TRBD2 matching over 14 bases. CDR1 is SGHTA and CDR2 is FQGNSA in the germline V gene. The CDR3 totals 17 residues. J lost 5 bases, V lost 5 bases, and 10 bases had no gene match. The CDR3 is CASSPWTSGRFGETQYF. CDR3 nucleotide sequence: TGTGCCAGCAGCCCGTGGACTAGCGGGAGGTTTGGGGAGACCCAGTACTTC.

The sample holds one count of this clone. V gene TRBV7-3 combines with J gene TRBJ2-2; D is possibly TRBD1 or TRBD2 (5 bases each). Trimming cost V 0 bases and J 7 bases, with 9 bases left between them. In germline, CDR1 is SGHTA, CDR2 FQGTGA. This CDR3 is built from 14 residues. CDR3: CASSLTGTYGELFF. In DNA form, the CDR3 reads TGTGCCAGCAGCTTAACCGGGACGTACGGGGAGCTGTTTTTT.

The CDR3 spells CASSEEDFSEKLFF. The CDR3 DNA reads as TGTGCCAGCAGTGAAGAGGACTTTAGTGAAAAACTGTTTTTT. The chain is built from TRBV2 and TRBJ1-4, with D unclear. V lost 1 base and J 7 bases, leaving 10 bases between the germline ends. The length of the CDR3 is 14 residues. Germline values: CDR1 SNHLY, CDR2 FYNNEI.

The chain employs TRBV5-5 and TRBJ2-2; possible D gene TRBD1, 5 bases. Germline assignment: CDR1 SGHKS and CDR2 YYEKEE (reference sequence). The CDR3 loop spans 15 amino acids. Trimming shortened V by 7 bases and J by 1 base, and 14 bases separated the two germline ends. CDR3 region: CASRQAGMNTGELFF. In DNA, the CDR3 is TGTGCCAGCCGCCAGGCAGGGATGAACACCGGGGAGCTGTTTTTT. Full variable domain (rest looked up from reference TRBV5-5 and TRBJ2-2): DAGVTQSPTHLIKTRGQQVTLRCSPISGHKSVSWYQQVLGQGPQFIFQYYEKEERGRGNFPDRFSARQFPNYSSELNVNALLLGDSALYLCASRQAGMNTGELFFGEGSRLTVL.

The chain's CDR3 is CASSMVGLNTEAFF. In DNA form, the CDR3 reads TGTGCCAGTAGTATGGTAGGGCTTAACACTGAAGCTTTCTTT. The V call is TRBV19, the J call TRBJ1-1; D unclear. Trimming took off 3 bases at V and 2 bases at J, with 10 bases between the two ends. From germline, CDR1 is LNHDA and CDR2 SQIVND (reference sequence). The CDR3 runs to 14 residues. Variable domain in full (rest from reference TRBV19 and TRBJ1-1): DGGITQSPKYLFRKEGQNVTLSCEQNLNHDAMYWYRQDPGQGLRLIYYSQIVNDFQKGDIAEGYSVSREKKESFPLTVTSAQKNPTAFYLCASSMVGLNTEAFFGQGTRLTVV.

The chain carries TRBV6-5 and TRBJ2-3; 7 bases map to TRBD1. The CDR3 length is 14 residues. The junction had 3 bases not matched to a gene; V was cut back by 6 bases and J by 0 bases. Per the germline V gene, CDR1 is MNHEY and CDR2 is SVGAGI. CDR3 coding DNA: TGTGCCAGCAGCTCGGGACAGAGCACAGATACGCAGTATTTT. Encoded protein: CASSSGQSTDTQYF.

This chain connects TRBV5-1 to TRBJ2-1, with TRBD1 matching over 8 bases. CDR1 is SGHRS and CDR2 is YFSETQ in the germline V gene. The CDR3 is made up of 13 amino acids. V lost 2 bases, J lost 12 bases, and 7 bases stayed unmatched. The CDR3 DNA follows: TGCGCCAGCAGCTTCGGACAGGGAACAGGGCAGTTCTTC. This translates into CASSFGQGTGQFF.

The V gene is TRBV2, the J gene TRBJ2-3; 11 bases line up with TRBD2. The germline V gene has CDR1 SNHLY and CDR2 FYNNEI. CDR3 size: 14 residues. V shed 6 bases, J shed 3 bases, and the junction held 2 bases outside the gene matches. The DNA of the CDR3 is TGTGCCAGCAGGGCTAGCGGGAGGACAGATACGCAGTATTTT. Protein product: CASRASGRTDTQYF. Supplemented by reference TRBV2 and TRBJ2-3, the full variable domain reads EPEVTQTPSHQVTQMGQEVILRCVPISNHLYFYWYRQILGQKVEFLVSFYNNEISEKSEIFDDQFSVERPDGSNFTLKIRSTKLEDSAMYFCASRASGRTDTQYFGPGTRLTVL.

The chain uses TRBV4-1 and TRBJ1-1, with 7 bases lining up with TRBD1. Per germline, CDR1 MGHRA and CDR2 YSYEKL. Losses at the gene ends were 4 bases for V and 0 bases for J; bases not matched to a gene: 5. This CDR3 has 15 residues. CDR3 coding DNA: TGCGCCAGCAGCCCCCTAGGGGGCATGAACACTGAAGCTTTCTTT. Translation: CASSPLGGMNTEAFF.

This clone has just a few counts. This chain links TRBV27 with TRBJ1-6; D ambiguous. This CDR3 comprises 15 residues. Germline V gene sequence: CDR1 MNHEY, CDR2 SMNVEV (reference sequence). Trimming took off 2 bases at V and 6 bases at J, with 11 bases between the two ends. Here the CDR3 reads CASSLGPKPNSPLHF. For the CDR3, the DNA is TGTGCCAGCAGTTTAGGACCGAAACCTAATTCACCCCTCCACTTT.

This sequence joins TRBV28 and TRBJ1-2; 8 bases are a match to TRBD1. The CDR3 has 15 residues. The germline CDR1 and CDR2 sequences are MDHEN and SYDVKM. V was pared by 4 bases and J by 4 bases, with 8 bases of the junction left unmatched. The CDR3 is CASSSTGEIGYGYTF. Here the CDR3 DNA reads TGTGCCAGCAGTTCGACAGGGGAAATAGGCTATGGCTACACCTTC.

The CDR3 sequence is CASRTGTGNSPLHF. Here the CDR3 DNA reads TGTGCCAGCAGGACAGGGACAGGGAATTCACCCCTCCACTTT. The chain combines TRBV28 with TRBJ1-6, with 9 bases fitting TRBD1. The V segment lost 6 bases and the J segment 7 bases; nucleotides outside the gene matches: 4. The CDR3 is made up of 14 amino acids. CDR1 MDHEN and CDR2 SYDVKM come from the germline V gene.

This rearrangement joins TRBV19 to TRBJ2-6; D not certain. Germline CDR1 LNHDA, CDR2 SQIVND (reference sequence). Trimming removed 5 bases at V and 3 bases at J, with 8 bases between. The CDR3 runs 14 residues. CDR3 sequence (DNA): TGTGCCAGTAGTCTCGACGGTGGGGCCAACGTCCTGACTTTC. It codes for CASSLDGGANVLTF. Supplemented by reference TRBV19 and TRBJ2-6, the full variable domain reads DGGITQSPKYLFRKEGQNVTLSCEQNLNHDAMYWYRQDPGQGLRLIYYSQIVNDFQKGDIAEGYSVSREKKESFPLTVTSAQKNPTAFYLCASSLDGGANVLTFGAGSRLTVL.

In this sample, this clone turned up once. CDR3 amino acids: CASGLQDSPLHF. The DNA for the CDR3 is TGTGCCAGCGGACTACAGGATTCACCCCTCCACTTT. The rearrangement uses TRBV28 and TRBJ1-6; D possibly corresponds to TRBD1 (5 bases). The V and J ends lost 8 bases and 8 bases respectively, with 10 bases between them. Germline lookup yields CDR1 MDHEN and CDR2 SYDVKM. This CDR3 is 12 amino acids long.

This clone was observed a handful of times. V gene TRBV10-3 combines with J gene TRBJ2-7; TRBD2 aligns across 7 bases. Germline loops: CDR1 ENHRY, CDR2 SYGVKD. The CDR3 spans 14 residues. V dropped 4 bases and J dropped 3; count of bases not matched to a gene: 6. The CDR3 coding sequence is TGTGCCATCAGTGGGGGAGCGGGAATCTACGAGCAGTACTTC. Residues: CAISGGAGIYEQYF.

The chain is built from TRBV2 and TRBJ2-1; a possible D gene is TRBD2 (6 bases). Germline CDR1 reads SNHLY; CDR2 reads FYNNEI. The length of the CDR3 is 15 residues. V dropped 4 bases and J dropped 3 bases, with 13 bases sitting between them. The CDR3 is CASSGGLALYNEQFF. CDR3 bases: TGTGCCAGCAGTGGGGGACTTGCACTCTACAATGAGCAGTTCTTC.

The chain couples TRBV27 to TRBJ2-1; a weak D match, TRBD2 (5 bases). V dropped 3 bases and J dropped 6 bases, with 15 bases sitting between them. CDR3 length: 15 amino acids. Germline CDR1 reads MNHEY; CDR2 reads SMNVEV (reference sequence). CDR3 amino acids: CASSLSRGSFNEQFF. The CDR3 DNA is TGTGCCAGCAGTTTGTCAAGAGGGAGCTTCAATGAGCAGTTCTTC.

The V call is TRBV15, the J call TRBJ1-2; D uncertain. The CDR3 sequence is 15 residues long. CDR1 is LNHNV and CDR2 is YYDKDF in the germline V gene (reference sequence). V was trimmed by 8 bases and J by 2 bases, leaving 18 bases between them. Here the CDR3 DNA reads TGTGCCACCCCGGCGGGTAAGGACCCGAACTATGGCTACACCTTC. Translating it yields CATPAGKDPNYGYTF.